These 18 T cell receptor beta chains were sequenced from one sample in a study of shared clonotypes between healthy human individuals. Profiled with immunoSEQ multiplex PCR; TCRdb holds only in-frame clones, not every one. The sample lists under 2,500,000 clones, roughly 95% seen once, with around 0.13% in the top ten. Material: naive CD4+ T cells sorted from blood. Indicated subset: CD45RA+ positively selected. These receptors originate from a man in his late teens or twenties in good health.

This clone appeared a single time. CDR3: CASNSGTAVNSPLHF. The CDR3 DNA is TGTGCCAGTAACTCAGGGACAGCAGTTAATTCACCCCTCCACTTT. V gene TRBV19 combines with J gene TRBJ1-6; 7 bases fit TRBD1. V dropped 7 bases and J dropped 6; count of bases not matched to a gene: 9. Per germline, CDR1 LNHDA and CDR2 SQIVND (reference sequence). The CDR3 contains 15 residues.

This chain uses TRBV11-2 with TRBJ2-5; TRBD1 might be the D (6 bases). The ends were cut back, 2 bases at V and 2 bases at J, with 15 bases in the middle. CDR1 SGHAT and CDR2 FQNNGV come from the germline V gene. This CDR3 contains 16 residues. The DNA for the CDR3 is TGTGCCAGCAGCTTATTCGCGAAGGGGGTTCAAGAGACCCAGTACTTC. The encoded protein is CASSLFAKGVQETQYF.

This clone was observed once. This chain links TRBV4-1 with TRBJ2-6; D is uncertain. Trimming cost V 3 bases and J 0 bases, with 12 bases left between them. Germline lookup yields CDR1 MGHRA and CDR2 YSYEKL. This CDR3 has 17 amino acids. The CDR3 DNA follows: TGCGCCAGCAGCCACTCGGGTTCTAGCTCTGGGGCCAACGTCCTGACTTTC. Encoded protein: CASSHSGSSSGANVLTF.

This sequence joins TRBV6-1 and TRBJ1-3; D remains ambiguous. Germline CDR1 and CDR2: MNHNS and SASEGT. CDR3 length equals 13 residues. Deletions cut 3 bases from V and 8 bases from J, with 11 bases between. This CDR3 reads CASSDRNVYTIYF. CDR3 coding DNA: TGTGCCAGCAGTGACCGAAATGTATACACCATATATTTT.

V and J are TRBV29-1 and TRBJ1-1; D is unresolved. Germline CDR1 SQVTM, CDR2 ANQGSEA. Trimming took 4 bases from V and 2 from J, leaving 14 bases between them. CDR3 length equals 14 residues. The CDR3 spells CSVVWNPSNTEAFF. For the CDR3, the DNA is TGCAGCGTTGTCTGGAACCCATCTAACACTGAAGCTTTCTTT.

The chain uses TRBV6-5 and TRBJ2-7; a possible D gene is TRBD1 (5 bases). The germline V and J ends were trimmed by 8 bases and 1 base, with 9 bases remaining between them. The CDR3 contains 12 residues. In germline, CDR1 is MNHEY, CDR2 SVGAGI. The CDR3 here is CASQGNSYEQYF. The CDR3 DNA reads as TGTGCCAGCCAGGGTAATTCCTACGAGCAGTACTTC.

As for this clone: An end of the junction does not agree with germline; a read error may underlie this. The J gene is TRBJ2-3, the V gene TRBV5-1; 9 bases map to TRBD2. Germline CDR1 reads SGHRS; CDR2 reads YFSETQ. The CDR3 loop spans 15 amino acids. The CDR3 loop reads CACSLLAGYADTQYF. CDR3 in DNA: TGCGCCTGCAGTTTGCTAGCGGGATATGCAGATACGCAGTATTTT.

V and J are TRBV27 and TRBJ2-3, with D possibly matching TRBD2 (6 bases). CDR3 length: 16 amino acids. Looked up from germline, CDR1 is MNHEY and CDR2 is SMNVEV (reference sequence). V dropped 4 bases and J dropped 0 bases, with 14 bases sitting between them. This chain's CDR3 is CASSSRASASTDTQYF. The CDR3 DNA follows: TGTGCCAGCAGTTCCCGGGCTAGCGCTAGCACAGATACGCAGTATTTT.

V gene TRBV5-1 combines with J gene TRBJ2-5; D is unclear. Trimming pared 3 bases from V and 2 bases from J, leaving 8 bases between. The germline gives CDR1 SGHRS, CDR2 YFSETQ. The CDR3 length is 13 residues. The CDR3 region is CASSSVGQETQYF. As DNA, the CDR3 is TGCGCCAGCAGCTCGGTGGGGCAAGAGACCCAGTACTTC.

J is TRBJ2-3 and V is TRBV5-4; D may be TRBD1 (5 bases). This CDR3 comprises 19 residues. Germline values: CDR1 SGHNT, CDR2 YYREEE (reference sequence). Trimming shortened V by 0 bases and J by 4 bases, and 24 bases separated the two germline ends. CDR3: CASSLGGPGWLQSPDTQYF. CDR3 nucleotides: TGTGCCAGCAGCTTGGGTGGGCCAGGGTGGCTTCAATCCCCAGATACGCAGTATTTT.

The rearrangement uses TRBV2 and TRBJ1-5, with 8 bases aligning to TRBD1. Germline V lookup: CDR1 SNHLY, CDR2 FYNNEI. V was pared by 7 bases and J by 0 bases, with 5 bases of the junction left unmatched. This CDR3 has 15 residues. In DNA form, the CDR3 reads TGTGCCAGCACTCTCACAGGGGGTAGCAATCAGCCCCAGCATTTT. Protein: CASTLTGGSNQPQHF.

The genes are TRBV5-6 and TRBJ2-5; no reliable D call. The CDR3 loop spans 13 amino acids. Deletions cut 2 bases from V and 5 bases from J, with 10 bases between. Germline V gene sequence: CDR1 SGHDT, CDR2 YYEEEE. The CDR3 spells CASSLARWETQYF. The CDR3 DNA follows: TGTGCCAGCAGCTTAGCAAGGTGGGAGACCCAGTACTTC.

V and J are TRBV5-8 and TRBJ1-1, with unresolved D. From germline, CDR1 is SGHTS and CDR2 YDEGEE. CDR3 length equals 15 residues. Trimming took off 1 base at V and 0 bases at J, with 10 bases between the two ends. The CDR3 nucleotides are TGTGCCAGCAGCTTGCGGGTCCTTCTGAACACTGAAGCTTTCTTT. This codes for CASSLRVLLNTEAFF.

The chain employs TRBV11-2 and TRBJ2-7; tentatively, D is TRBD1 (6 bases). The CDR3 runs to 15 residues. Germline CDR1 reads SGHAT; CDR2 reads FQNNGV. Trimming took 1 base from V and 1 from J, leaving 11 bases between them. In DNA, the CDR3 is TGTGCCAGCAGCTTAGGTCCAGGGGAGTCCTACGAGCAGTACTTC. Protein: CASSLGPGESYEQYF.

The gene calls are TRBV25-1 and TRBJ1-6, with D possibly TRBD1 on 5 matching bases. Germline-derived CDR1 and CDR2 are MGHDK and SYGVNS. V was trimmed by 6 bases and J by 4 bases, leaving 13 bases between them. CDR3 length: 15 amino acids. CDR3 DNA: TGTGCCAGCAGCCAACCGGGACGGTATAATTCACCCCTCCACTTT. Its translation: CASSQPGRYNSPLHF.

V gene TRBV28 combines with J gene TRBJ2-3; 11 bases map to TRBD1. Germline V CDR1 and CDR2: MDHEN, SYDVKM. V shed 5 bases and J 4 bases; nucleotides not matched to a gene: 8. CDR3 length equals 16 residues. The CDR3 DNA sequence: TGTGCCAGCAGTGCACCGGGACAGGGGGGCCCAGATACGCAGTATTTT. Translating it yields CASSAPGQGGPDTQYF.

The rearrangement joins TRBV28 to TRBJ1-2; 7 bases align to TRBD1. The CDR3 covers 13 residues. CDR1 and CDR2 (germline): MDHEN, SYDVKM. J was trimmed by 5 bases and V by 5 bases; bases with no gene match: 5. In nucleotides, the CDR3 is TGTGCCAGCAGTGTACAGGGGAGATATGGCTACACCTTC. This translates into CASSVQGRYGYTF.

As regards this clone: Other DNA sequences in the sample encode the same CDR3. The chain carries TRBV5-1 and TRBJ1-5; no definite D call. CDR1 SGHRS and CDR2 YFSETQ come from the germline V gene. V shed 3 bases and J shed 6 bases, with 13 bases lying between them. CDR3 size: 14 residues. The CDR3 DNA reads TGCGCCAGCAGCTCGGACGGTTCAGGTCAGCCCCAGCATTTT. This encodes CASSSDGSGQPQHF.